Shown below are 26 T cell receptor beta chains from a single sample sequenced in a study of early T cells in non-severe SARS-CoV-2 infection. TCRdb processed the 5' RACE reads anew with MiXCR; each CDR3 protein has one entry. The data contain tens of thousands of distinct CDR3 sequences, less than 15% of them singletons. Sample: whole blood. These receptors originate from an adult who was a healthcare worker with PCR-confirmed SARS-CoV-2 infection or an uninfected control (not recorded which).

This chain links TRBV29-1 with TRBJ1-1; a weak D match, TRBD1 (5 bases). Deletions cut 4 bases from V and 0 bases from J, with 9 bases between. This CDR3 is built from 13 residues. Germline CDR1 reads SQVTM; CDR2 reads ANQGSEA. In nucleotides, the CDR3 is TGCAGCGTTGCGGGACTCATGAACACTGAAGCTTTCTTT. Residues: CSVAGLMNTEAFF.

The table lists this clonotype with a few counts. The V and J genes are TRBV7-9 and TRBJ2-5; D unclear. V lost 6 bases and J lost 0, with 11 bases in between. The CDR3 is made up of 14 amino acids. Germline loops: CDR1 SEHNR, CDR2 FQNEAQ (reference sequence). The CDR3 protein is CASRPTWDQETQYF. CDR3 nucleotides: TGTGCCAGCAGGCCAACTTGGGACCAAGAGACCCAGTACTTC.

This clonotype has only a few counts. The V gene is TRBV20-1, the J gene TRBJ2-5; TRBD1 matches 7 bases. Trimming took 3 bases from V and 5 from J; bases not matched to a gene: 6. The CDR3 totals 13 residues. Germline V lookup: CDR1 DFQATT, CDR2 SNEGSKA (reference sequence). The CDR3 DNA follows: TGCAGTGCTAGGTCAGGGGGTTTGGAGACCCAGTACTTC. Translation gives CSARSGGLETQYF.

V is TRBV6-6 and J is TRBJ2-3; maybe TRBD1 (6 bases). The CDR3 consists of 13 residues. The germline CDR1 and CDR2 sequences are MNHNY and SVGAGI (reference sequence). Between the trimmed V and J ends, which lost 2 bases and 5 bases, there was a span of 8 bases. The CDR3 nucleotides read TGTGCCAGCAGTTACATCAGGGGAGATACGCAGTATTTT. Amino acids: CASSYIRGDTQYF.

The chain joins TRBV29-1 to TRBJ1-1; no clear D gene. CDR1 is SQVTM and CDR2 is ANQGSEA in the germline V gene. The length of the CDR3 is 12 residues. V gave up 7 bases and J gave up 2 bases, with 11 bases separating them. The CDR3 spells CSGEWGNTEAFF. The CDR3 DNA reads as TGCAGCGGGGAATGGGGTAACACTGAAGCTTTCTTT.

The chain has TRBV29-1 and TRBJ2-1, with 10 bases matching TRBD2. This CDR3 contains 14 residues. With V trimmed by 7 bases and J by 15 bases, 18 bases remained unmatched. CDR1 is SQVTM, CDR2 ANQGSEA, per germline. The CDR3: CSAPGSGRAGAWFF. The CDR3 bases are TGCAGCGCGCCGGGGAGCGGGAGGGCCGGGGCATGGTTCTTC.

This clonotype was observed many times. V usage is TRBV18 and J usage is TRBJ1-5; no reliable D call. The V and J ends lost 1 base and 2 bases respectively, with 6 bases between them. CDR3 size: 14 residues. The germline CDR1 and CDR2 sequences are KGHSH and LQKENI. CDR3 nucleotide sequence: TGTGCCAGCTCACCACTCCTTGGCAATCAGCCCCAGCATTTT. It codes for CASSPLLGNQPQHF.

In the case of this clonotype: One end of the junction varies from germline; a read error may be responsible. This rearrangement joins TRBV3-1 to TRBJ2-1; either TRBD1 or TRBD2 may fit D (5 bases each). Looked up from germline, CDR1 is LGHDT and CDR2 is YNNKEL (reference sequence). CDR3 size: 14 residues. The DNA of the CDR3 is TGTGCCAGCGGCCAGGGACCCCTCAGGAATGAGCAGTTCTTC. This codes for CASGQGPLRNEQFF.

The chain uses TRBV2 and TRBJ1-2, with unresolved D. Germline CDR1 is SNHLY and CDR2 is FYNNEI. There are 12 residues in the CDR3. Between the trimmed V and J ends, which lost 4 bases and 5 bases, there was a span of 8 bases. The CDR3 nucleotides are TGTGCCAGCAGTGCTAGGTCGTATGGCTACACCTTC. It codes for CASSARSYGYTF.

This clonotype ranks as medium-sized. The gene calls are TRBV10-1 and TRBJ2-1; no reliable D call. CDR1 and CDR2 (germline): WNHNN, SYGVQD (reference sequence). V was clipped by 4 bases and J by 4 bases, with 17 bases between them. CDR3 size: 16 residues. The DNA for the CDR3 is TGCGCCAGCAGTGCAGAGTCCATTCCCCCTTACAATGAGCAGTTCTTC. This sequence encodes CASSAESIPPYNEQFF.

There are a few counts of this clonotype. This rearrangement joins TRBV6-1 to TRBJ1-5; D not certain. The germline gives CDR1 MNHNS, CDR2 SASEGT. The CDR3 is 13 residues long. Trimming removed 9 bases at V and 4 bases at J, with 13 bases between. In DNA, the CDR3 is TGTGCCAGTGGTTGGGAGTTAAATCAGCCCCAGCATTTT. Translating it yields CASGWELNQPQHF.

This clonotype was picked up a small number of times. The CDR3 bases are TGTGCCAGCAGCCTGGGACTACCATACGAGCAGTACTTC. Protein: CASSLGLPYEQYF. The rearrangement uses TRBV12-3 or TRBV12-4 and TRBJ2-7; 7 bases map to TRBD2. This CDR3 region has 13 residues. Unmatched junction bases numbered 6, after V lost 6 bases and J lost 4 bases.

The rearrangement joins TRBV12-3 or TRBV12-4 to TRBJ2-1, with 10 bases matching TRBD1. The V gene end was trimmed by 4 bases and the J gene end by 5 bases; junction bases not matched to a gene: 11. The CDR3 runs to 17 residues. CDR3 in amino acids: CASSSQTGGAFNNEQFF. The CDR3 DNA follows: TGTGCCAGCAGTTCTCAGACAGGGGGCGCTTTTAACAATGAGCAGTTCTTC.

The chain is built from TRBV5-5 and TRBJ2-7, with TRBD1 as a possible D gene (5 bases). V was clipped by 4 bases and J by 4 bases, with 15 bases between them. The CDR3 totals 14 residues. From germline, CDR1 is SGHKS and CDR2 YYEKEE (reference sequence). DNA for the CDR3: TGTGCCAGCAGCCGCATTCTCCAGGGTTACGAGCAGTACTTC. Residues: CASSRILQGYEQYF.

CDR3 nucleotide sequence: TGCAGCGTTGGCCAGGACGGTTACACCTTC. As protein: CSVGQDGYTF. The chain uses TRBV29-1 and TRBJ1-2; D ambiguous. CDR3 size: 10 residues. CDR1 is SQVTM and CDR2 is ANQGSEA in the germline V gene. Trimming took off 4 bases at V and 11 bases at J, with 11 bases between the two ends.

The table lists this clonotype with many counts. The chain is built from TRBV5-6 and TRBJ2-2; D may be TRBD1 (6 bases). The CDR3 consists of 15 residues. CDR1 SGHDT and CDR2 YYEEEE come from the germline V gene. The V end lost 4 bases, the J end lost 4 bases, and 14 bases lay between the germline ends. The CDR3 DNA reads TGTGCCAGCAGCCCGGGACACTTGGGCACCGGGGAGCTGTTTTTT. It encodes CASSPGHLGTGELFF. The full variable domain, with the rest looked up from reference TRBV5-6 and TRBJ2-2, is DAGVTQSPTHLIKTRGQQVTLRCSPKSGHDTVSWYQQALGQGPQFIFQYYEEEERQRGNFPDRFSGHQFPNYSSELNVNALLLGDSALYLCASSPGHLGTGELFFGEGSRLTVL.

This clonotype was counted many times. The chain carries TRBV5-1 and TRBJ2-1, with D unresolved. The germline V and J ends were trimmed by 3 bases and 3 bases, with 7 bases remaining between them. Germline V CDR1 and CDR2: SGHRS, YFSETQ. The CDR3 consists of 13 residues. This CDR3 reads CASSSLGYNEQFF. The CDR3 DNA sequence: TGCGCCAGCAGCTCCTTGGGCTACAATGAGCAGTTCTTC.

The chain employs TRBV6-6 and TRBJ1-1; 7 positions agree with TRBD1. CDR1 is MNHNY and CDR2 is SVGAGI in the germline V gene (reference sequence). This CDR3 has 14 amino acids. Trimming took 5 bases from V and 4 from J; bases not matched to a gene: 7. The CDR3 nucleotides are TGTGCCAGCAGTGTACTGCCAGGGGGCACTGAAGCTTTCTTT. Its protein product is CASSVLPGGTEAFF.

This clonotype was seen more than once but under ten times. The chain joins TRBV29-1 to TRBJ2-7, with 8 bases lining up with TRBD2. CDR3 length: 12 amino acids. The V gene's germline CDR1 is SQVTM and CDR2 ANQGSEA. V trimming: 4 bases; J trimming: 6 bases; junction bases outside the gene matches: 5. CDR3 amino acids: CSVAIAGSEQYF. The DNA of the CDR3 is TGCAGCGTTGCCATAGCGGGAAGCGAGCAGTACTTC.

This chain uses TRBV28 with TRBJ2-7; no clear D gene. Germline loops: CDR1 MDHEN, CDR2 SYDVKM. Trimming took off 1 base at V and 4 bases at J, with 11 bases between the two ends. The CDR3 spans 14 residues. The CDR3 spells CASSLLADLYEQYF. The CDR3 DNA follows: TGTGCCAGCAGTTTATTGGCGGACCTATACGAGCAGTACTTC.

This clonotype was counted between two and nine times. V usage is TRBV10-3 and J usage is TRBJ2-3, with D perhaps matching TRBD2 (5 bases). Germline V CDR1 and CDR2: ENHRY, SYGVKD. V was clipped by 8 bases and J by 6 bases, with 6 bases between them. This CDR3 has 10 amino acids. CDR3: CAIGGDTQYF. The CDR3 region has the DNA TGTGCCATCGGCGGGGATACGCAGTATTTT.

This clonotype was picked up a small number of times. The chain recombines TRBV5-4 with TRBJ2-3; D is perhaps TRBD1 (6 bases). Germline V lookup: CDR1 SGHNT, CDR2 YYREEE (reference sequence). This CDR3 contains 16 residues. V was cut by 5 bases and J by 2 bases, with 18 bases left in between. The CDR3, as DNA: TGTGCCAGCAGGTATTCCGGGACATCGCCCACAGATACGCAGTATTTT. This gives the protein CASRYSGTSPTDTQYF.

In its sample, this clonotype was seen a few times. The J gene is TRBJ1-5, the V gene TRBV19, with a possible D match to TRBD1 (5 bases). The germline V gene encodes CDR1 LNHDA and CDR2 SQIVND (reference sequence). CDR3 length: 16 amino acids. V lost 5 bases, J lost 1 base, and 15 bases lay in between. The DNA for the CDR3 is TGTGCCAGTAGTCTTACCTGGCAGGGAAGCAATCAGCCCCAGCATTTT. It codes for CASSLTWQGSNQPQHF.

This clonotype was seen a few times. The rearrangement joins TRBV29-1 to TRBJ2-5; possible D gene TRBD1, 6 bases. Trimming stripped 7 bases from V and 3 bases from J, with 12 bases between. The CDR3 consists of 12 residues. In germline, CDR1 is SQVTM, CDR2 ANQGSEA. The CDR3 loop is CSAYRVKETQYF. For the CDR3, the DNA is TGCAGCGCTTACAGGGTGAAAGAGACCCAGTACTTC.

The gene calls are TRBV20-1 and TRBJ1-5; no firm D call. Trimming pared 4 bases from V and 3 bases from J, leaving 16 bases between. This CDR3 is built from 15 residues. In germline, CDR1 is DFQATT, CDR2 SNEGSKA (reference sequence). The CDR3 is CSATPRTGYNQPQHF. The CDR3 DNA sequence: TGCAGTGCTACACCAAGGACGGGTTACAATCAGCCCCAGCATTTT.

This chain uses TRBV2 with TRBJ1-1; D is perhaps TRBD1 (6 bases). CDR1 and CDR2 from the germline V gene are SNHLY and FYNNEI. The CDR3 has 13 residues. V lost 6 bases to trimming and J lost 6 bases, with 14 bases between them. CDR3 DNA sequence: TGTGCCAGCAGACCCGAGGGGGGCTCTGAAGCTTTCTTT. Translating gives CASRPEGGSEAFF.